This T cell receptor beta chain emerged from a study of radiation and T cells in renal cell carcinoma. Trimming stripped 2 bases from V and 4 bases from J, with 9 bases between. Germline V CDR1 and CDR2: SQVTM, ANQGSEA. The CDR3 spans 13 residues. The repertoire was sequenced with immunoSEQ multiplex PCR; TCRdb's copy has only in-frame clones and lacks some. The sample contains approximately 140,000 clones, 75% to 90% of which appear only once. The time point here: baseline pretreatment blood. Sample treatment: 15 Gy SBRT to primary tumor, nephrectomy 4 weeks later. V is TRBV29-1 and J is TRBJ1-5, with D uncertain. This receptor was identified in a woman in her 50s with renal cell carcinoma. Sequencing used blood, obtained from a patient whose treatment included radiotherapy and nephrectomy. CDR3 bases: TGCAGCGTTGAAACAGCCGAAAATCAGCCCCAGCATTTT. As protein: CSVETAENQPQHF.